The clone carrying this T cell receptor (beta chain) was observed many times. The data derive from a study of Graves' ophthalmopathy and Graves' hyperthyroidism. Amplified material comprised TCR beta CDR3 regions derived from RNA transcripts. The workflow started with a first-round RT-PCR run with HTBI primers and then moved on to a second-round multiplex PCR. TCRdb ran MiXCR on the multiplex PCR reads and lists one entry per CDR3 protein. Of 580,000 or so distinct CDR3 sequences listed, 35% to 40% are singletons. V was clipped by 4 bases and J by 1 base, with 13 bases between them. CDR1 and CDR2 from the germline V gene are SGHTA and FQGTGA. This CDR3 contains 15 residues.

Sequenced input: peripheral blood or thyroid tissue (not recorded which). This clonotype originated in an adult man with Graves' hyperthyroidism. V is TRBV7-3 and J is TRBJ2-5; no firm D call. CDR3 sequence (DNA): TGTGCCAGCAGCTCCCAAAGGCTCTTCCAAGAGACCCAGTACTTC. Its protein product is CASSSQRLFQETQYF.